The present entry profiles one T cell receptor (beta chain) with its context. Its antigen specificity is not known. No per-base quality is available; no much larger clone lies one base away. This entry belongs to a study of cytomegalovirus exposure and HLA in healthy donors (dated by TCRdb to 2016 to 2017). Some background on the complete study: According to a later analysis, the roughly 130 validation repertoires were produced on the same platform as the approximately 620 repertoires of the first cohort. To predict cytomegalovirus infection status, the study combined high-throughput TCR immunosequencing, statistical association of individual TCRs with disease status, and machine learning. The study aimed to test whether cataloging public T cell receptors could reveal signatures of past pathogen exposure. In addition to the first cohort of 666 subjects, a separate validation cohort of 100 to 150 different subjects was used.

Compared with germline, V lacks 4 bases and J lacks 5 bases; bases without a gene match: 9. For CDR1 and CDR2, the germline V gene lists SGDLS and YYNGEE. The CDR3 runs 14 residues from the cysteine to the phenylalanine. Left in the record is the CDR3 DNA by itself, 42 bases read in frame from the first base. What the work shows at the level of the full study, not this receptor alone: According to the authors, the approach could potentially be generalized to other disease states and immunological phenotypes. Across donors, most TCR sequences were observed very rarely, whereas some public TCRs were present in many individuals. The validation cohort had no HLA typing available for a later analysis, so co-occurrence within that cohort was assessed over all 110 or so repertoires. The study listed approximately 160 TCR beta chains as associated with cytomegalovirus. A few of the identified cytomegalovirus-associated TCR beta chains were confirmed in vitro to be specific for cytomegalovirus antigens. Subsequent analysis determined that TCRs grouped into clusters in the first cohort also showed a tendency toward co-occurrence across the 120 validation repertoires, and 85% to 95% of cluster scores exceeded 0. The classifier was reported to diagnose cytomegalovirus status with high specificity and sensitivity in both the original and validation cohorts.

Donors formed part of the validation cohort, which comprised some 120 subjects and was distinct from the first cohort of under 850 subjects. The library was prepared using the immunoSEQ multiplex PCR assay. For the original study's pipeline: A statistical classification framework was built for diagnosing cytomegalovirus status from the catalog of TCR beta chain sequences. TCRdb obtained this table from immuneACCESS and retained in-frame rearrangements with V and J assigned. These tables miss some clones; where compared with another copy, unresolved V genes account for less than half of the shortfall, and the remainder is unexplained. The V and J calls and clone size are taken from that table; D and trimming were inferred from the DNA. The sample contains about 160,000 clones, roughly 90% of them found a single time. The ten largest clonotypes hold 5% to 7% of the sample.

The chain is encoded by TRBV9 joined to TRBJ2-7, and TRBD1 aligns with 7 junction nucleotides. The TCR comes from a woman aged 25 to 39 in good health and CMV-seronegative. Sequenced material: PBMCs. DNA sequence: TGTGCCAGCAGCCCCGGGACAGCAGGCCACGAGCAGTACTTC. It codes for CASSPGTAGHEQYF.